This TCR beta chain was retrieved from a study of T cells in Graves' hyperthyroidism and ophthalmopathy. Researchers took RNA transcripts and amplified the TCR beta CDR3 regions from them. In the first-round RT-PCR of the TCR CDR3, the HTBI primer set was used. TCRdb redid the calling of the multiplex PCR reads with MiXCR, one entry per CDR3 protein. The sample holds around 300,000 distinct CDR3 sequences, roughly 20% seen once. This clonotype has more than one count but fewer than ten. Antigen unknown. Germline values: CDR1 DFQATT, CDR2 SNEGSKA (reference sequence). Unmatched junction bases numbered 6, after V lost 3 bases and J lost 3 bases. The CDR3 totals 14 residues. Study-level points and caveats: In blood, most of the thyroid clonotypes expanded above 0.001 were also present.

The rearrangement links TRBV20-1 to TRBJ2-7, with TRBD2 identical over 9 bases. The specimen was blood. This clonotype was sampled from a man aged 50 to 59 with Graves' ophthalmopathy. The CDR3 here is CSASLAGILYEQYF. The CDR3 DNA reads as TGCAGTGCTAGTCTAGCGGGGATTCTCTACGAGCAGTACTTC.